A selection of T cell receptor beta chains follows, all from one sample in a study of cytomegalovirus exposure and HLA in healthy donors. Sequenced by immunoSEQ multiplex PCR; TCRdb stores in-frame clones only, minus some. The sample holds under 200,000 clones, roughly 80% seen once. The sample comprised PBMCs. The receptors come from a man between 40 and 49 years old in good health and CMV-seronegative. The CDR3 runs from the conserved cysteine through the conserved F or W. The D gene is left open where the match is weak. Part of the rows lack a size; the others show once, few, many or a class for expanded clones.

j_gene,d_gene,v_gene,abundance,CDR3nt,CDR3aa
TRBJ1-1,TRBD1,TRBV5-8,-,TGTGCCAGCAGCTTCGGGGACAGGGTGGGCACTGAAGCTTTCTTT,CASSFGDRVGTEAFF
TRBJ2-7,TRBD1,TRBV9,-,TGTGCCAGCAGCGTGGGACAGGGGGCCTCCTACGAGCAGTACTTC,CASSVGQGASYEQYF
TRBJ2-7,TRBD2,TRBV7-2,-,TGTGCCAGCAGCCCGAGCGGGAGCAGAGATGAGCAGTACTTC,CASSPSGSRDEQYF
TRBJ1-4,TRBD1,TRBV5-1,-,TGCGCCAGCAGCTTGGCGGACAGGGAGGGTGAAAAACTGTTTTTT,CASSLADREGEKLFF
TRBJ1-4,-,TRBV4-3,-,TGCGCCAGCAGCCAAGACACTGGGGGGGGCCCCACGCGGGCGCTGTTTTTT,CASSQDTGGGPTRALFF
TRBJ2-5,-,TRBV7-8,-,TGTGCCAGCAGCTTAATTGTACTGGGGGCAGAGACCCAGTACTTC,CASSLIVLGAETQYF
TRBJ2-3,TRBD1,TRBV19,-,TGTGCCAGTAGCCCGGACAGGGGTGGCACAGATACGCAGTATTTT,CASSPDRGGTDTQYF
TRBJ2-5,-,TRBV5-1,-,TGCGCCAGCAGCTTAGGGGGATTACAAGAGACCCAGTACTTC,CASSLGGLQETQYF
TRBJ1-1,-,TRBV29-1,-,TGCAGCGCCGCAGACGGGTGGAACACTGAAGCTTTCTTT,CSAADGWNTEAFF
TRBJ2-7,-,TRBV25-1,-,TGTGCCAGCAGTGAACCCAATCCTCCGGACAGCTCAGAGCAGTACTTC,CASSEPNPPDSSEQYF
TRBJ2-5,TRBD2,TRBV5-6,-,TGTGCCAGCAGTCTAGGACTAGCAGCCCAAGAGACCCAGTACTTC,CASSLGLAAQETQYF
TRBJ2-1,-,TRBV7-2,-,TGTGCCAGCAGCTTAGGGCCCATTTCCAATGAGCAGTTCTTC,CASSLGPISNEQFF
TRBJ1-5,TRBD1,TRBV18,-,TGTGCCAGTACAGGGGGAGAAAATCAGCCCCAGCATTTT,CASTGGENQPQHF
TRBJ2-1,-,TRBV12-5,-,TGTGCTAGTGGTTTGGTAAAGGGGTCCCCGATCAATGAGCAGTTCTTC,CASGLVKGSPINEQFF
TRBJ1-2,-,TRBV30,few,TGTGCCTGGAGTCCCACAGGGTATGGCTACACCTTC,CAWSPTGYGYTF